Sequencing of this TCR beta chain was carried out in a study of T cells in localized non-small cell lung cancer. TCRdb's table, derived via immunoSEQ multiplex PCR, lists solely in-frame clones and lacks some. The sample lists 70,000 to 80,000 clones, around 90% occurring once. As for this clone: Its specificity is not known.

Study results and limitations: Investigators sequenced only a single tumor region, leaving heterogeneity possible. In adjacent lung appeared a median around 56 of the top 100 tumor clones.

This CDR3 contains 11 residues. Per the germline V gene, CDR1 is GTSNPN and CDR2 is SVGIG (reference sequence). V was trimmed by 5 bases and J by 3 bases, leaving 7 bases between them. The material sequenced was peripheral blood, taken before any cancer treatment. The genes are TRBV30 and TRBJ1-2; D unclear. The sequence was obtained from a woman aged 35-75 years with stage I squamous cell lung carcinoma. CDR3 residues: CAWAGYYGYTF. The CDR3 DNA reads as TGTGCCTGGGCTGGTTACTATGGCTACACCTTC.